Presented here are 30 T cell receptor beta chains from one specimen sequenced in a study of blood T cell repertoires in COVID-19. This table comes from immunoSEQ multiplex PCR, and its TCRdb copy is limited to in-frame clones, with some not included. The data contain around 280,000 clones, approximately 80% of them singletons. The material sequenced was peripheral blood. Every receptor here comes from a woman in her forties or fifties with active or convalescent COVID-19.

V and J are TRBV30 and TRBJ2-2, with a weak D call TRBD2 (5 bases). This CDR3 region has 13 residues. Trimming took off 5 bases at V and 6 bases at J, with 13 bases between the two ends. CDR1 and CDR2 (germline): GTSNPN, SVGIG (reference sequence). CDR3 sequence (DNA): TGTGCCTGGGACTACTTAGGAGCCGGGGAGCTGTTTTTT. It translates to CAWDYLGAGELFF.

This clone was observed once. The V gene is TRBV5-6, the J gene TRBJ1-1; D not resolved. V gave up 0 bases and J gave up 1 base, with 7 bases separating them. Germline CDR1 is SGHDT and CDR2 is YYEEEE. The CDR3 totals 14 residues. The DNA of the CDR3 is TGTGCCAGCAGCTTGGCCCTCCCGAACACTGAAGCTTTCTTT. Its protein is CASSLALPNTEAFF.

The chain joins TRBV7-8 to TRBJ2-7, with D possibly being TRBD1 (6 bases). This CDR3 has 15 amino acids. Per germline, CDR1 SGHVS and CDR2 FQNEAQ. Trimming took off 5 bases at V and 5 bases at J, with 19 bases between the two ends. The CDR3 region is CASSPSRTGNHEQYF. CDR3 nucleotides: TGTGCCAGCAGCCCATCCCGAACAGGGAACCACGAGCAGTACTTC. The complete variable domain, with remaining parts taken from reference TRBV7-8 and TRBJ2-7, reads GAGVSQSPRYKVAKRGQDVALRCDPISGHVSLFWYQQALGQGPEFLTYFQNEAQLDKSGLPSDRFFAERPEGSVSTLKIQRTQQEDSAVYLCASSPSRTGNHEQYFGPGTRLTVT.

The rearrangement uses TRBV28 and TRBJ2-6, with 8 bases that match TRBD1. This CDR3 is built from 16 residues. V dropped 5 bases and J dropped 9; count of bases not matched to a gene: 12. Germline loops: CDR1 MDHEN, CDR2 SYDVKM. The CDR3 DNA reads as TGTGCCAGCAGTCCAGGTCGCGGACAGGGCAACAACGTCCTGACTTTC. The encoded protein is CASSPGRGQGNNVLTF.

CDR3 sequence: CASSQRGLNEQFF. The CDR3 coding sequence is TGTGCCAGCAGCCAACGGGGACTCAATGAGCAGTTCTTC. This chain connects TRBV3-1 (or the pseudogene TRBV3-2) to TRBJ2-1; TRBD2 is a possible D gene (6 bases). CDR3 length equals 13 residues. The V and J ends lost 2 bases and 6 bases respectively, with 8 bases between them. CDR1 LGHDT and CDR2 YNNKEL come from the germline V gene (reference sequence).

The chain employs TRBV6-5 and TRBJ2-7; 7 nucleotides line up with TRBD1. The germline CDR1 and CDR2 sequences are MNHEY and SVGAGI. Trimming removed 8 bases from V and 6 bases from J; junction bases left unmatched: 10. This CDR3 has 13 residues. DNA for the CDR3: TGTGCCAGCGGGGCAGGGGGAAGCGGCGAGCAGTACTTC. This gives the protein CASGAGGSGEQYF.

The CDR3 bases are TGCGCCAGCAGCTTGGCAGGGCGATACAATGAGCAGTTCTTC. This encodes CASSLAGRYNEQFF. V is TRBV5-1 and J is TRBJ2-1; D may be TRBD1 (5 bases). The CDR3 runs to 14 residues. Germline V lookup: CDR1 SGHRS, CDR2 YFSETQ. V was trimmed by 0 bases and J by 4 bases, leaving 8 bases between them.

The chain carries TRBV24-1 and TRBJ1-5, with TRBD1 as a possible D gene (6 bases). With 7 bases removed from V and 1 base from J, the gap between germline ends came to 13 bases. Germline values: CDR1 KGHDR, CDR2 SFDVKD. The CDR3 length is 15 residues. The CDR3 is CATSAAGDSNQPQHF. The CDR3 DNA is TGTGCCACCAGCGCCGCAGGGGACAGCAATCAGCCCCAGCATTTT.

J is TRBJ2-1 and V is TRBV2, with D uncertain. Germline V gives CDR1 SNHLY, CDR2 FYNNEI. CDR3 length equals 16 residues. V was pared by 5 bases and J by 2 bases, with 16 bases between. CDR3 DNA: TGTGCCAGCAGTCCATACCGACAAGACGCCTACAATGAGCAGTTCTTC. Its protein product is CASSPYRQDAYNEQFF.

This chain connects TRBV11-2 to TRBJ1-2, with 8 nucleotides matching TRBD1. The CDR3 loop spans 16 amino acids. Germline V gives CDR1 SGHAT, CDR2 FQNNGV. V lost 5 bases and J lost 2; bases outside the gene matches: 10. This CDR3 reads CASSQGRGRVNYGYTF. The CDR3 nucleotides read TGTGCCAGCAGCCAGGGCAGGGGGCGGGTAAACTATGGCTACACCTTC.

Only a few counts were recorded for this clone. The chain recombines TRBV18 with TRBJ1-5, with 7 positions matching TRBD1. CDR3 size: 13 residues. The germline CDR1 and CDR2 sequences are KGHSH and LQKENI. Trimming at V came to 2 bases and at J to 7 bases, leaving 2 bases not matched to a gene. CDR3 DNA sequence: TGTGCCAGCTCACCATTACAGGGGCAGCCCCAGCATTTT. Amino acids: CASSPLQGQPQHF.

The rearrangement joins TRBV30 to TRBJ1-1; D unresolved. V was pared by 5 bases and J by 11 bases, with 24 bases between. Germline V lookup: CDR1 GTSNPN, CDR2 SVGIG (reference sequence). The CDR3 consists of 14 residues. For the CDR3, the DNA is TGTGCCTGGGGACCCCGGACCGGGGTCAAAAAGGCTTTCTTT. Its protein is CAWGPRTGVKKAFF.

This clone was counted only a few times. The rearrangement uses TRBV24-1 and TRBJ2-5; 7 bases fit TRBD1. V was pared by 3 bases and J by 4 bases, with 16 bases of the junction left unmatched. This CDR3 has 18 amino acids. Germline CDR1 and CDR2: KGHDR and SFDVKD. For the CDR3, the DNA is TGTGCCACCAGTGATGGAACGGGTTGGACAGGATCCCGAGAGACCCAGTACTTC. Translated: CATSDGTGWTGSRETQYF.

V usage is TRBV9 and J usage is TRBJ1-5; possibly TRBD1 for D (5 bases). Trimming took off 2 bases at V and 7 bases at J, with 16 bases between the two ends. Germline values: CDR1 SGDLS, CDR2 YYNGEE. The CDR3 sequence is 15 residues long. CDR3 in amino acids: CASSVGQGSWQPQHF. The CDR3 DNA sequence: TGTGCCAGCAGCGTCGGCCAGGGAAGTTGGCAGCCCCAGCATTTT. The complete variable domain, with remaining parts taken from reference TRBV9 and TRBJ1-5, reads DSGVTQTPKHLITATGQRVTLRCSPRSGDLSVYWYQQSLDQGLQFLIQYYNGEERAKGNILERFSAQQFPDLHSELNLSSLELGDSALYFCASSVGQGSWQPQHFGDGTRLSIL.

A note on this clone: Other nucleotide sequences from this sample produce the same CDR3. The chain is built from TRBV14 and TRBJ2-7, with D uncertain. V was clipped by 0 bases and J by 1 base, with 7 bases between them. Germline V gives CDR1 SGHDN, CDR2 FVKESK. The CDR3 is made up of 14 amino acids. The CDR3 loop is CASSQDPRSYEQYF. The CDR3, as DNA: TGTGCCAGCAGCCAAGATCCCAGGTCCTACGAGCAGTACTTC.

The chain links TRBV20-1 to TRBJ2-3; 12 bases fit TRBD2. Germline V lookup: CDR1 DFQATT, CDR2 SNEGSKA (reference sequence). V shed 3 bases and J 4 bases; nucleotides not matched to a gene: 5. This CDR3 has 15 residues. Here the CDR3 reads CSASHLAGGADTQYF. The CDR3 nucleotides are TGCAGTGCTAGTCATCTAGCGGGAGGGGCAGATACGCAGTATTTT.

On this clone: One end of the junction fails to match germline, which may point to a read error. The V gene is TRBV6-5, the J gene TRBJ2-5, with TRBD2 identical over 9 bases. Germline CDR1 reads MNHEY; CDR2 reads SVGAGI. This CDR3 is 14 amino acids long. DNA of the CDR3: TGTGCCAGCAGTCCGTCGGGGGCTAGCGGGGCCCCGAACTTC. It encodes CASSPSGASGAPNF.

V is TRBV30 and J is TRBJ1-6; possible D gene TRBD1, 6 bases. This CDR3 contains 14 residues. Germline V gene sequence: CDR1 GTSNPN, CDR2 SVGIG (reference sequence). V was pared by 0 bases and J by 7 bases, with 10 bases between. CDR3 nucleotide sequence: TGTGCCTGGAGTGTGGACAGCCTAAATTCACCCCTCCACTTT. This codes for CAWSVDSLNSPLHF.

The chain joins TRBV23-1 to TRBJ1-6, with D possibly being TRBD1 (6 bases). TRBV23-1 is given ORF status, its function remaining uncertain. This CDR3 is built from 17 residues. The ends were cut back, 7 bases at V and 7 bases at J, with 23 bases in the middle. The CDR3 here is CASTPRGDNCPNSPLHF. The CDR3 bases are TGCGCCAGCACTCCCCGGGGGGACAATTGCCCAAATTCACCCCTCCACTTT.

CDR3 amino acids: CASSLTAPRGNEKLFF. The CDR3 region has the DNA TGCGCCAGCAGCTTGACCGCCCCGCGGGGAAATGAAAAACTGTTTTTT. The rearrangement joins TRBV5-1 to TRBJ1-4; the D is unclear. CDR3 size: 16 residues. V was trimmed by 1 base and J by 5 bases, leaving 15 bases between them. CDR1 SGHRS and CDR2 YFSETQ come from the germline V gene. The full variable domain, with the rest looked up from reference TRBV5-1 and TRBJ1-4, is KAGVTQTPRYLIKTRGQQVTLSCSPISGHRSVSWYQQTPGQGLQFLFEYFSETQRNKGNFPGRFSGRQFSNSRSEMNVSTLELGDSALYLCASSLTAPRGNEKLFFGSGTQLSVL.

V and J are TRBV5-1 and TRBJ1-1, with 7 bases identical to TRBD1. J gave up 1 base and V 4 bases, and 13 bases lay outside the gene matches. This CDR3 spans 17 amino acids. The germline CDR1 and CDR2 sequences are SGHRS and YFSETQ. CDR3 bases: TGCGCCAGCAGCCCACTCCGGGACAGCAGCCGGAACACTGAAGCTTTCTTT. It yields the protein CASSPLRDSSRNTEAFF.

The chain recombines TRBV29-1 with TRBJ1-1; D gene unclear. V was pared by 0 bases and J by 5 bases, with 16 bases between. The CDR3 covers 15 residues. Germline CDR1 SQVTM, CDR2 ANQGSEA. The CDR3 bases are TGCAGCGTTGAAGATCCTAAGCGGGGAACGACTGAAGCTTTCTTT. It is translated as CSVEDPKRGTTEAFF.

The rearrangement joins TRBV3-1 (or the pseudogene TRBV3-2) to TRBJ2-7; D is perhaps TRBD1 (6 bases). Per germline, CDR1 LGHDT and CDR2 YNNKEL (reference sequence). There are 16 residues in the CDR3. The V end lost 0 bases, the J end lost 3 bases, and 15 bases lay between the germline ends. The CDR3 spells CASSQDPRTDYYEQYF. The CDR3 DNA reads TGTGCCAGCAGCCAAGATCCCAGGACAGATTACTACGAGCAGTACTTC.

CDR3 loop: CASSFQGNTEAFF. CDR3 coding DNA: TGTGCCAGCAGTTTTCAGGGCAACACTGAAGCTTTCTTT. This chain joins TRBV5-4 and TRBJ1-1; D is possibly TRBD1 (5 bases). The CDR3 covers 13 residues. V lost 5 bases to trimming and J lost 2 bases, with 10 bases between them. Germline values: CDR1 SGHNT, CDR2 YYREEE (reference sequence).

This chain connects TRBV6-1 to TRBJ2-7, with TRBD2 as a possible D gene (6 bases). Germline values: CDR1 MNHNS, CDR2 SASEGT. With 3 bases removed from V and 4 bases from J, the gap between germline ends came to 13 bases. The CDR3 totals 14 residues. For the CDR3, the DNA is TGTGCCAGCAGTGAGTGGGGGGATGTGTACGAGCAGTACTTC. It yields the protein CASSEWGDVYEQYF.

This clone was seen just once. The chain employs TRBV4-2 and TRBJ2-7; D possibly corresponds to TRBD2 (6 bases). V was trimmed by 1 base and J by 7 bases, leaving 11 bases between them. This CDR3 spans 13 amino acids. Germline CDR1 is LGHNA and CDR2 is YNFKEQ. CDR3 sequence (DNA): TGTGCCAGCAGCCAAGCGGGAGAACAAGAGCAGTACTTC. It yields the protein CASSQAGEQEQYF.

This clone was found a few times. The chain has TRBV7-2 and TRBJ2-1; D not certain. Germline V gene lookup returns CDR1 SGHTA and CDR2 FQGNSA. This CDR3 is 13 amino acids long. Deletions cut 4 bases from V and 4 bases from J, with 8 bases between. The CDR3 bases are TGTGCCAGCAGCTCTAGACCTTACAATGAGCAGTTCTTC. It specifies CASSSRPYNEQFF.

Here the CDR3 reads CASSPQGRGYTGELFF. CDR3 coding DNA: TGTGCCAGCTCACCCCAAGGGCGGGGATACACCGGGGAGCTGTTTTTT. V gene TRBV18 combines with J gene TRBJ2-2; TRBD2 is a possible D gene (6 bases). The germline CDR1 and CDR2 sequences are KGHSH and LQKENI. Trimming pared 3 bases from V and 3 bases from J, leaving 14 bases between. There are 16 residues in the CDR3.

A word on this clone: The same CDR3 also results from other DNA sequences found in this sample. The CDR3 DNA follows: TGTGCCAGCAGCTTAACAGCGCAGGGGGGCAACACCGGGGAGCTGTTTTTT. Amino acid sequence: CASSLTAQGGNTGELFF. The chain is built from TRBV7-3 and TRBJ2-2; D is possibly TRBD1 (7 bases). V lost 0 bases and J 2 bases, leaving 13 bases between the germline ends. Per germline, CDR1 SGHTA and CDR2 FQGTGA. CDR3 length: 17 residues.

The J gene is TRBJ2-3, the V gene TRBV30; D might be TRBD2 (5 bases). V gave up 1 base and J gave up 10 bases, with 15 bases separating them. Germline V CDR1 and CDR2: GTSNPN, SVGIG (reference sequence). This CDR3 is 13 amino acids long. The CDR3 sequence: CAWSGAAERAQYF. The CDR3 nucleotides read TGTGCCTGGAGTGGAGCGGCGGAGAGGGCGCAGTATTTT.